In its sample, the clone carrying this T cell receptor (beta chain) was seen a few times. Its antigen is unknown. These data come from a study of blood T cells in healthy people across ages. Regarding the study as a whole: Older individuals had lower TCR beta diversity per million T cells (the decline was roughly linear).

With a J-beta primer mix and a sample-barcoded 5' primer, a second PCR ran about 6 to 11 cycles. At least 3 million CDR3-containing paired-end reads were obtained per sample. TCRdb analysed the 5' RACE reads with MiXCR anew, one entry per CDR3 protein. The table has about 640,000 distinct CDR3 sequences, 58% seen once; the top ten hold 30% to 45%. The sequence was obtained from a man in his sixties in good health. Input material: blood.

The chain's CDR3 is CAISESKGVGETQYF. The DNA of the CDR3 is TGTGCCATCAGTGAGTCGAAGGGAGTGGGGGAGACCCAGTACTTC. The V gene is TRBV10-3, the J gene TRBJ2-5; D perhaps matches TRBD2 (5 bases). Germline values: CDR1 ENHRY, CDR2 SYGVKD. V lost 0 bases and J 5 bases, leaving 13 bases between the germline ends. The CDR3 contains 15 residues.